A single sample gave rise to the 25 T cell receptor beta chains below, sequenced in a study of identifying expanded T cells in peripheral blood. Here immunoSEQ multiplex PCR was the method, and the copy in TCRdb shows in-frame clones only, minus some. The table has about 78,000 clones, roughly 86% seen once. Source material: blood. These receptors came from a person aged 18-70 years in good health.

Only one count was recorded for this clone. The chain employs TRBV5-1 and TRBJ2-3; D possibly corresponds to TRBD2 (5 bases). CDR3 length: 15 amino acids. Germline V gene data show CDR1 as SGHRS and CDR2 as YFSETQ. V lost 4 bases to trimming and J lost 2 bases, with 14 bases between them. The CDR3 DNA reads TGCGCCAGCAGCGTGGGAGACCTACCCACAGATACGCAGTATTTT. This sequence encodes CASSVGDLPTDTQYF.

This clone was detected only once. This chain connects TRBV9 to TRBJ1-4; D uncertain. The germline V and J ends were trimmed by 3 bases and 2 bases, with 11 bases remaining between them. Germline V gives CDR1 SGDLS, CDR2 YYNGEE. CDR3 size: 15 residues. In DNA form, the CDR3 reads TGTGCCAGCAGCGGGCTAGCGGCGACTAATGAAAAACTGTTTTTT. Translation: CASSGLAATNEKLFF.

The V call is TRBV7-2, the J call TRBJ2-2; D uncertain. CDR1 SGHTA and CDR2 FQGNSA come from the germline V gene. Deletions cut 5 bases from V and 1 base from J, with 14 bases between. CDR3 length equals 16 residues. CDR3 sequence reads: CASSPPRHLNTGELFF. CDR3 bases: TGTGCCAGCAGCCCCCCCCGACATTTGAACACCGGGGAGCTGTTTTTT.

The gene calls are TRBV5-1 and TRBJ2-3; 8 nucleotides align to TRBD2. Germline trimming cut 7 bases from V and 11 bases from J; bases unmatched to any gene: 12. The CDR3 totals 13 residues. CDR1 is SGHRS and CDR2 is YFSETQ in the germline V gene. The CDR3 region is CASRAAAGDQQYF. CDR3 sequence (DNA): TGCGCCAGCCGGGCGGCAGCGGGAGATCAGCAGTATTTT.

This chain connects TRBV11-1 to TRBJ2-1; D remains ambiguous. Trimming took 4 bases from V and 6 from J, leaving 13 bases between them. The CDR3 is 14 residues long. CDR1 is SGHAT, CDR2 FQDESV, per germline (reference sequence). The chain's CDR3 is CASSSYKERNEQFF. The CDR3 DNA is TGTGCCAGCAGCTCATATAAAGAGCGCAATGAGCAGTTCTTC.

The CDR3 spells CASTRTRDTSSRYGYTF. The DNA of the CDR3 is TGTGCCAGTACCCGAACCCGGGACACCTCATCCCGCTATGGCTACACCTTC. The chain employs TRBV19 and TRBJ1-2; D possibly corresponds to TRBD1 (6 bases). The CDR3 consists of 17 residues. Germline V gene lookup returns CDR1 LNHDA and CDR2 SQIVND (reference sequence). The V end was cut by 7 bases, the J end by 4 bases, with 25 bases between.

The rearrangement uses TRBV28 and TRBJ2-2; 8 bases fit TRBD2. With V trimmed by 2 bases and J by 5 bases, 7 bases remained unmatched. The CDR3 covers 16 residues. Germline lookup yields CDR1 MDHEN and CDR2 SYDVKM. CDR3 nucleotide sequence: TGTGCCAGCAGTTTAGGGGGGACTAGACGAACCGGGGAGCTGTTTTTT. Its protein product is CASSLGGTRRTGELFF.

This chain connects TRBV19 to TRBJ2-1; possible D gene TRBD2, 6 bases. Trimming took off 4 bases at V and 6 bases at J, with 19 bases between the two ends. The germline V gene has CDR1 LNHDA and CDR2 SQIVND (reference sequence). This CDR3 region has 16 residues. The CDR3 bases are TGTGCCAGTAGTACAACGTGGCGGAGGGCTTCCAATGAGCAGTTCTTC. It codes for CASSTTWRRASNEQFF.

J is TRBJ2-5 and V is TRBV5-6; 9 positions agree with TRBD1. CDR1 is SGHDT, CDR2 YYEEEE, per germline. This CDR3 contains 15 residues. V gave up 1 base and J gave up 3 bases; unmatched junction bases: 4. CDR3 sequence: CASSLLGQGKETQYF. DNA for the CDR3: TGTGCCAGCAGCTTGCTCGGACAGGGGAAAGAGACCCAGTACTTC.

The rearrangement uses TRBV11-2 and TRBJ1-1; no definite D call. Germline lookup yields CDR1 SGHAT and CDR2 FQNNGV. V shed 0 bases and J shed 9 bases, with 17 bases lying between them. The CDR3 is made up of 15 amino acids. In DNA form, the CDR3 reads TGTGCCAGCAGCTTAGATTATACTGGGTTTCTTAAAGCTTTCTTT. Translation: CASSLDYTGFLKAFF.

This rearrangement joins TRBV19 to TRBJ1-2, with D unresolved. Germline-derived CDR1 and CDR2 are LNHDA and SQIVND (reference sequence). The germline V and J ends were trimmed by 3 bases and 3 bases, with 11 bases remaining between them. The CDR3 has 14 residues. In DNA, the CDR3 is TGTGCCAGTAGTATTCTCGACGACTACTATGGCTACACCTTC. Its protein is CASSILDDYYGYTF.

The gene calls are TRBV6-6 and TRBJ2-3; 7 bases fit TRBD1. The CDR3 covers 15 residues. V was clipped by 6 bases and J by 0 bases; unmatched bases: 6. Germline lookup yields CDR1 MNHNY and CDR2 SVGAGI (reference sequence). CDR3 sequence reads: CASSLGTASTDTQYF. Written as DNA, the CDR3 is TGTGCCAGCAGCCTAGGGACAGCAAGCACAGATACGCAGTATTTT.

J is TRBJ2-1 and V is TRBV27; D not resolved. Germline V gene lookup returns CDR1 MNHEY and CDR2 SMNVEV (reference sequence). The germline V and J ends were trimmed by 2 bases and 5 bases, with 1 base remaining between them. This CDR3 is built from 11 residues. CDR3: CASSLDNEQFF. DNA of the CDR3: TGTGCCAGCAGTTTAGACAATGAGCAGTTCTTC.

The chain uses TRBV19 and TRBJ1-5, with 8 bases that match TRBD1. Germline loops: CDR1 LNHDA, CDR2 SQIVND (reference sequence). The CDR3 is made up of 14 amino acids. V was pared by 3 bases and J by 7 bases, with 5 bases of the junction left unmatched. CDR3 nucleotide sequence: TGTGCCAGTAGTATGGGGACAGGCGGGCAGCCCCAGCATTTT. Protein sequence: CASSMGTGGQPQHF.

This clone was seen more than once but under ten times. J is TRBJ1-4 and V is TRBV4-1; possibly TRBD1 for D (5 bases). The CDR3 spans 13 residues. Trimming took off 8 bases at V and 6 bases at J, with 13 bases between the two ends. Germline CDR1 is MGHRA and CDR2 is YSYEKL. The CDR3 region is CASETGEDEKLFF. The CDR3, as DNA: TGCGCCAGCGAAACGGGGGAGGATGAAAAACTGTTTTTT.

The V and J genes are TRBV6-5 and TRBJ1-2; D call uncertain. Germline loops: CDR1 MNHEY, CDR2 SVGAGI. V lost 4 bases to trimming and J lost 4 bases, with 16 bases between them. The CDR3 spans 15 residues. The CDR3 here is CASSSPGIHPYGYTF. As DNA, the CDR3 is TGTGCCAGCAGTTCCCCGGGGATCCACCCCTATGGCTACACCTTC.

This chain uses TRBV7-2 with TRBJ2-6; no clear D. CDR3 size: 15 residues. The ends were cut back, 5 bases at V and 5 bases at J, with 13 bases in the middle. Looked up from germline, CDR1 is SGHTA and CDR2 is FQGNSA. As DNA, the CDR3 is TGTGCCAGCAGCCCCCCGGCCCAGAGGGCCAACGTCCTGACTTTC. As protein: CASSPPAQRANVLTF.

This clone was recorded a few times. The chain recombines TRBV19 with TRBJ1-5; D not certain. The ends were cut back, 5 bases at V and 4 bases at J, with 12 bases in the middle. Per germline, CDR1 LNHDA and CDR2 SQIVND (reference sequence). The CDR3 spans 14 residues. This CDR3 reads CASSYREENQPQHF. Written as DNA, the CDR3 is TGTGCCAGTAGTTATCGTGAGGAGAATCAGCCCCAGCATTTT. Variable domain in full (rest from reference TRBV19 and TRBJ1-5): DGGITQSPKYLFRKEGQNVTLSCEQNLNHDAMYWYRQDPGQGLRLIYYSQIVNDFQKGDIAEGYSVSREKKESFPLTVTSAQKNPTAFYLCASSYREENQPQHFGDGTRLSIL.

The V call is TRBV18, the J call TRBJ2-7; a weak D match, TRBD2 (5 bases). Trimming pared 3 bases from V and 2 bases from J, leaving 11 bases between. In germline, CDR1 is KGHSH, CDR2 LQKENI. The CDR3 is made up of 14 amino acids. For the CDR3, the DNA is TGTGCCAGCTCACCTGAGGGTTTGGCCTACGAGCAGTACTTC. As protein: CASSPEGLAYEQYF.

The gene calls are TRBV20-1 and TRBJ2-4, with D perhaps matching TRBD1 (5 bases). The CDR3 is 11 amino acids. From germline, CDR1 is DFQATT and CDR2 SNEGSKA (reference sequence). V lost 4 bases and J 5 bases, leaving 6 bases between the germline ends. Here the CDR3 reads CSATGQNIQYF. The CDR3 DNA sequence: TGCAGTGCTACAGGGCAAAACATTCAGTACTTC.

V is TRBV21-1 and J is TRBJ2-7; the table's D call, TRBD1, has no DNA check behind it. TRBV21-1 is recorded as a pseudogene. This CDR3 has 13 amino acids. In DNA, the CDR3 is TGTGCCATCACAGGGACCTCTACCTACGAGCAGTACTTC. Its protein product is CAITGTSTYEQYF.

The V gene is TRBV27, the J gene TRBJ1-1, with a weak D call TRBD1 (5 bases). The V end was cut by 7 bases, the J end by 7 bases, with 25 bases between. CDR3 length: 16 amino acids. Germline V gene lookup returns CDR1 MNHEY and CDR2 SMNVEV (reference sequence). Here the CDR3 reads CASTRNYGDPPLEAFF. CDR3 in DNA: TGTGCCAGCACCCGCAATTACGGGGACCCCCCCCTTGAAGCTTTCTTT.

The table lists this clone with a count of one. The rearrangement uses TRBV7-3 and TRBJ2-3; TRBD2 matches at 7 bases. The germline gives CDR1 SGHTA, CDR2 FQGTGA. With 2 bases clipped from V and 5 bases from J, the junction kept 7 bases outside the gene matches. The CDR3 runs to 15 residues. The CDR3 here is CASSLVTGGRDTQYF. CDR3 DNA sequence: TGTGCCAGCAGCTTAGTGACGGGAGGCAGAGATACGCAGTATTTT.

The V call is TRBV10-1, the J call TRBJ2-5; possible D gene TRBD1, 6 bases. The CDR3 consists of 14 residues. Germline V gene data show CDR1 as WNHNN and CDR2 as SYGVQD (reference sequence). V lost 0 bases and J 5 bases, leaving 10 bases between the germline ends. CDR3 DNA: TGCGCCAGCAGTGAGTCGATCCAGGGGGAGACCCAGTACTTC. Protein: CASSESIQGETQYF.

The chain is built from TRBV7-3 and TRBJ2-1, with D possibly TRBD2 on 5 matching bases. The CDR3 totals 16 residues. Looked up from germline, CDR1 is SGHTA and CDR2 is FQGTGA. The V and J ends lost 4 bases and 1 base respectively, with 14 bases between them. The DNA for the CDR3 is TGTGCCAGCAGCTCTCAAACGGGGTTATCCTACAATGAGCAGTTCTTC. It translates to CASSSQTGLSYNEQFF.